The rows below give T cell receptor beta chains drawn from one sample of a study of T cells in Graves' hyperthyroidism and ophthalmopathy. TCRdb redid the calling of the multiplex PCR reads with MiXCR, one entry per CDR3 protein. The repertoire consists of over 400,000 distinct CDR3 sequences, with about 20% occurring once and the leading ten covering 45% to 55%. Source material: blood. Every receptor here comes from a woman aged 65 to 85 with Graves' ophthalmopathy. Both conserved end residues are part of each CDR3. A D gene is named only where the DNA matches it firmly. Clone sizes are given selectively: once, few, many, or a class where the clone is expanded.

>TRBJ2-7|TRBV5-1|NA|many
TGCGCCAGCAGCTCTAGCGCTTACGAGCAGTACTTC
CASSSSAYEQYF
>TRBJ2-1|TRBV5-1|NA|NA
TGCGCCAGCAGCTGGGGCCGAGGTCGTGGGGGCCCTAATGAGCAGTTCTTC
CASSWGRGRGGPNEQFF
>TRBJ1-4|TRBV5-1|NA|few
TGCGCCAGCAGCGGATCCGGGACCGGCCATGAAAAACTGTTTTTT
CASSGSGTGHEKLFF
>TRBJ2-1|TRBV5-1|TRBD2|few
TGCGCCAGCAGCTTGGCTAGCGGTTTAAACAATGAGCAGTTCTTC
CASSLASGLNNEQFF
>TRBJ1-4|TRBV28|NA|NA
TGTGCCAGCAGTCGACCTGTGGGATTAACTAATGAAAAACTGTTTTTT
CASSRPVGLTNEKLFF
>TRBJ1-6|TRBV6-1|TRBD1|few
TGTGCCAGCAGTCTTTCGACAGGGAACAATTCACCCCTCCACTTT
CASSLSTGNNSPLHF
>TRBJ2-1|TRBV30|NA|once
TGTGCCTGGTCCCTTGGGGGCCCAAAGTTCTTC
CAWSLGGPKFF
>TRBJ2-2|TRBV10-3|TRBD2|few
TGTGCCATCAGTGAGAGCGGGAGGGTCACCGGGGAGCTGTTTTTT
CAISESGRVTGELFF
>TRBJ1-2|TRBV10-2|NA|many
TGCGCCTCCGGAGCAGGGAGGCTTGGCTACACCTTC
CASGAGRLGYTF
>TRBJ1-2|TRBV28|TRBD1|many
TGTGCCAGCAGCCCAGGAGGCCAGGGGGCTAACTATGGCTACACCTTC
CASSPGGQGANYGYTF
>TRBJ1-2|TRBV5-1|NA|NA
TGCGCCAGCAGCACAGGGCGCCCCTATGGCTACACCTTC
CASSTGRPYGYTF
>TRBJ1-1|TRBV12-3/TRBV12-4|NA|many
TGTGCCAGCAGTTTATGGGGGTTGAGCACTGAAGCTTTCTTT
CASSLWGLSTEAFF
>TRBJ2-7|TRBV11-2|NA|many
TGTGCCAGCAGGCGCCGGCTAGACGGCTCCAACGAGCAGTACTTC
CASRRRLDGSNEQYF
>TRBJ2-5|TRBV2|TRBD2|many
TGTGCCAGCAGTGAGATAATCACTAGCGGGAACCAAGAGACCCAGTACTTC
CASSEIITSGNQETQYF
>TRBJ2-7|TRBV2|NA|few
TGTGCAATAGGGGACACGCCCTACGAGCAGTACTTC
CAIGDTPYEQYF
>TRBJ2-1|TRBV5-5|NA|NA
TGTGCCAGCAGCTCGGACTTTGATGAGCAGTTCTTC
CASSSDFDEQFF
>TRBJ1-1|TRBV7-9|TRBD1|few
TGTGCCAGCAGCCATCGACAGGGGGCGGCTGAAGCTTTCTTT
CASSHRQGAAEAFF
>TRBJ2-1|TRBV12-3/TRBV12-4|NA|few
TGTGCCAGCAGTTTAGCGGCGACTTGGGGCAATGAGCAGTTCTTC
CASSLAATWGNEQFF
>TRBJ1-4|TRBV2|NA|NA
TGTGCCAGCACAGTTCCGGGCGGTAATGAAAAACTGTTTTTT
CASTVPGGNEKLFF
>TRBJ2-1|TRBV20-1|TRBD2|NA
TGCAGTACTAGAGGTACGGGGAGGGCGGACAATGAGCAGTTCTTC
CSTRGTGRADNEQFF
>TRBJ2-3|TRBV7-9|NA|NA
TGTGCCAGCAGCCTGATGGATACGAAGTATTTT
CASSLMDTKYF
>TRBJ2-1|TRBV20-1|TRBD1|NA
TGCAGTGCTAGGCCAGACAGGGGAGTAATGGGTGAGCAGTTCTTC
CSARPDRGVMGEQFF
>TRBJ2-3|TRBV20-1|TRBD2|few
TGCAGTGCTAACGACGGGCGGGAGACCACAGATACGCAGTATTTT
CSANDGRETTDTQYF
>TRBJ1-1|TRBV5-1|NA|once
TGCGCCAGCAGCTTGGGCAGGGGTAGAAACACTGAAGCTTTCTTT
CASSLGRGRNTEAFF
>TRBJ2-1|TRBV5-1|TRBD2|few
TGCGCCAGCAGCTTGGGGCCAGCGGGAGGAATTGATGAGCAGTTCTTC
CASSLGPAGGIDEQFF
>TRBJ1-2|TRBV18|TRBD1|NA
TGTGCCAGCTCACCAACGACAGGGCTCCACTATGGCTACACCTTC
CASSPTTGLHYGYTF
>TRBJ2-2|TRBV11-2|TRBD2|NA
TGTGCCAGCACCTCATCCTTGGGACTAGCGGGAGGGTTAACCGGGGAGCTGTTTTTT
CASTSSLGLAGGLTGELFF
>TRBJ1-1|TRBV9|NA|NA
TGTGCCAGCAGCGTAGGGAGGGCTGGGAACACTGAAGCTTTCTTT
CASSVGRAGNTEAFF
>TRBJ1-3|TRBV10-3|NA|few
TGTGCCATCAGGGGCTTTAATGGAAACACCATATATTTT
CAIRGFNGNTIYF
>TRBJ2-2|TRBV11-3|TRBD2|NA
TGTGCCAGCAGCTCTGCGGGGGATGGGGCCGGGGAGCTGTTTTTT
CASSSAGDGAGELFF
>TRBJ1-1|TRBV19|NA|many
TGTGCCAGTAGTACAGAGGCGGTCTGGGACATGAACACTGAAGCTTTCTTT
CASSTEAVWDMNTEAFF
>TRBJ2-1|TRBV20-1|NA|NA
TGCAGTGCTATTCGGGGCTTAGGGAATGAGCAGTTCTTC
CSAIRGLGNEQFF
>TRBJ1-5|TRBV12-3/TRBV12-4|TRBD1|few
TGTGCCAGCAGTTTAGAGGCAGGGGGCGTCAATCAGCCCCAGCATTTT
CASSLEAGGVNQPQHF
>TRBJ2-3|TRBV10-3|NA|many
TGTGCCATTTCCAGTAGGCCAACAGATACGCAGTATTTT
CAISSRPTDTQYF
>TRBJ2-1|TRBV28|NA|few
TGTGCCAGTTCTCTTTTAGCGGCGCCTTACAATGAGCAGTTCTTC
CASSLLAAPYNEQFF
>TRBJ2-5|TRBV6-1|TRBD2|many
TGTGCCAGCTCGGGCCTAGCGGGAGTAGAGACCCAGTACTTC
CASSGLAGVETQYF
>TRBJ2-7|TRBV20-1|TRBD2|NA
TGCAGTGCAAAACTAGCGGGAGCACGAGAGCAGTACTTC
CSAKLAGAREQYF
>TRBJ2-1|TRBV7-2|TRBD2|NA
TGTGCCAGCAGCTTACTAGCGGGAGCCTTCGATGAGCAGTTCTTC
CASSLLAGAFDEQFF
>TRBJ1-2|TRBV20-1|NA|few
TGCAGTGCTAGTCTACCCTTCACCCCCCCGGGCGACTATGGCTACACCTTC
CSASLPFTPPGDYGYTF
>TRBJ2-7|TRBV28|NA|NA
TGTGCCAGCACAGGGACGAACTACGAGCAGTACTTC
CASTGTNYEQYF
>TRBJ2-1|TRBV28|TRBD1|many
TGTGCCAGTTTCGGACAGGGGAAGGGTTACAATGAGCAGTTCTTC
CASFGQGKGYNEQFF
>TRBJ2-1|TRBV19|NA|NA
TGTGCCAGTAGTACTCCTTTGGCGGGGATCTCCTACAATGAGCAGTTCTTC
CASSTPLAGISYNEQFF
>TRBJ2-3|TRBV7-2|TRBD1|NA
TGTGCCAGCGGCCGAAGACTACAGGGGACAGATACGCAGTATTTT
CASGRRLQGTDTQYF
>TRBJ1-5|TRBV12-3/TRBV12-4|NA|many
TGTGCCAGCACCCGGGACCTTCCTGATCAGCCCCAGCATTTT
CASTRDLPDQPQHF
>TRBJ2-3|TRBV12-5|NA|few
TGTGCTAGTGGTTTGGTACGCATTCGGCAGGCCACCTTCACAGATACGCAGTATTTT
CASGLVRIRQATFTDTQYF
>TRBJ1-3|TRBV12-3/TRBV12-4|NA|NA
TGTGCCAGCAACTCGTTTAGGCACACCATATATTTT
CASNSFRHTIYF
>TRBJ2-5|TRBV18|NA|NA
TGTGCCAGCTCACCACATCGGGGTCGGGAGACCCAGTACTTC
CASSPHRGRETQYF
>TRBJ1-2|TRBV7-9|NA|NA
TGTGCCAGCAGCCCCCCCCGGACACTCTATGGCTACACCTTC
CASSPPRTLYGYTF
>TRBJ2-7|TRBV20-1|NA|few
TGCAGTGCTAAGGGACACCGAGAGCAGTACTTC
CSAKGHREQYF
>TRBJ2-1|TRBV7-2|TRBD1|NA
TGTGCCAGCAGCTTTAGATTGGGACAGGGGGCCAATGAGCAGTTCTTC
CASSFRLGQGANEQFF
>TRBJ2-5|TRBV27|TRBD2|few
TGTGCCAGCAGCTGGATAGCGGGCCCGCAAGAGACCCAGTACTTC
CASSWIAGPQETQYF